The 7 T cell receptor beta chains reported below all come from one sample, sequenced in a study of EBV T-cell therapy then PD-1 blockade in nasopharyngeal carcinoma. Sequencing used immunoSEQ multiplex PCR; TCRdb keeps in-frame clones, though not all of them. The top ten hold over 25% of the sample, which has approximately 25,000 clones, roughly 84% seen once. Treatment here: AdE1-LMPpoly-expanded autologous EBV-specific T-cell therapy followed by anti-PD-1 nivolumab. Their antigens remain unidentified. The sequences come from CD8+ T cells from blood, collected at roughly day 60 from a patient whose treatment included autologous EBV-specific T cells and nivolumab. These receptors were obtained from a man aged 35-49 years with nasopharyngeal carcinoma.

The rearrangement links TRBV6-1 to TRBJ2-6; possible D gene TRBD2, 6 bases. V lost 3 bases to trimming and J lost 0 bases, with 9 bases between them. From germline, CDR1 is MNHNS and CDR2 SASEGT. The CDR3 loop spans 16 amino acids. The chain's CDR3 is CASSETGGSGANVLTF. The DNA for the CDR3 is TGTGCCAGCAGTGAGACCGGGGGCTCTGGGGCCAACGTCCTGACTTTC.

The V and J genes are TRBV27 and TRBJ1-1; D is unclear. Per germline, CDR1 MNHEY and CDR2 SMNVEV (reference sequence). This CDR3 has 15 amino acids. The V gene lost 2 bases and the J gene lost 0 bases, with 10 bases spanning the gap. For the CDR3, the DNA is TGTGCCAGCAGTTTAGCGGGGATCATGAACACTGAAGCTTTCTTT. Amino acid sequence: CASSLAGIMNTEAFF.

This chain connects TRBV19 to TRBJ1-2; a possible D gene is TRBD1 (5 bases). The germline CDR1 and CDR2 sequences are LNHDA and SQIVND (reference sequence). V shed 5 bases and J shed 2 bases, with 9 bases lying between them. The CDR3 spans 13 residues. CDR3 sequence reads: CASSLDTNYGYTF. Here the CDR3 DNA reads TGTGCCAGTAGTTTGGACACCAACTATGGCTACACCTTC.

The genes are TRBV7-9 and TRBJ2-7; maybe TRBD1 (5 bases). V dropped 5 bases and J dropped 0 bases, with 14 bases sitting between them. Germline loops: CDR1 SEHNR, CDR2 FQNEAQ (reference sequence). This CDR3 spans 15 amino acids. The CDR3 DNA reads TGTGCCAGCAGCGGATTAACAGGTTACTCCTACGAGCAGTACTTC. Residues: CASSGLTGYSYEQYF.

This clone has just a few counts. The chain recombines TRBV7-9 with TRBJ1-1; D is unresolved. Germline-derived CDR1 and CDR2 are SEHNR and FQNEAQ (reference sequence). V gave up 2 bases and J gave up 4 bases, with 5 bases separating them. This CDR3 is built from 12 residues. The CDR3 bases are TGTGCCAGCAGCTTATCAGGCACTGAAGCTTTCTTT. Translation: CASSLSGTEAFF.

The chain has TRBV6-2 or TRBV6-3 and TRBJ1-2, with TRBD1 as a possible D gene (5 bases). V was cut by 2 bases and J by 2 bases, with 6 bases left in between. CDR1 is MNHEY, CDR2 SVGEGT, per germline. This CDR3 spans 13 amino acids. The CDR3 here is CASSYRDNYGYTF. DNA of the CDR3: TGTGCCAGCAGTTACCGGGACAACTATGGCTACACCTTC.

The chain joins TRBV6-1 to TRBJ2-7; perhaps D is TRBD1 or TRBD2 (5 bases each). The germline V gene encodes CDR1 MNHNS and CDR2 SASEGT. Trimming stripped 1 base from V and 1 base from J, with 11 bases between. The CDR3 covers 15 residues. The CDR3 loop reads CASSEGGDSSYEQYF. The CDR3 bases are TGTGCCAGCAGTGAAGGAGGGGATAGTTCCTACGAGCAGTACTTC.